The 5 T cell receptor beta chains below were found in one sample sequenced in a study of blood T cell repertoires in COVID-19. Libraries were prepared by immunoSEQ multiplex PCR; TCRdb keeps only in-frame clonotypes and omits some of them. Counted here are under 200,000 clones, over 80% occurring once; the ten biggest clones make up over 3.5%. The sequenced material came from peripheral blood. These receptors all stem from an older woman who had recovered from COVID-19.

The chain recombines TRBV9 with TRBJ2-5, with D uncertain. The germline CDR1 and CDR2 sequences are SGDLS and YYNGEE. V was pared by 0 bases and J by 4 bases, with 10 bases between. The CDR3 extends over 14 amino acids. For the CDR3, the DNA is TGTGCCAGCAGCGTAGCACGCGATACAGAGACCCAGTACTTC. It translates to CASSVARDTETQYF.

This clone came up a few times. The rearrangement links TRBV29-1 to TRBJ1-3; D is ambiguous. In germline, CDR1 is SQVTM, CDR2 ANQGSEA. CDR3 length: 12 amino acids. The V gene lost 4 bases and the J gene lost 2 bases, with 6 bases spanning the gap. For the CDR3, the DNA is TGCAGCGTTGCGCGGCCTGGAAACACCATATATTTT. Protein: CSVARPGNTIYF.

The gene calls are TRBV10-3 and TRBJ2-3, with 9 bases matching TRBD2. V lost 1 base and J lost 0; bases outside the gene matches: 2. This CDR3 comprises 16 residues. Per germline, CDR1 ENHRY and CDR2 SYGVKD. The CDR3 loop is CAISELAGASTDTQYF. As DNA, the CDR3 is TGTGCCATCAGTGAGTTAGCGGGAGCTAGCACAGATACGCAGTATTTT.

The genes are TRBV19 and TRBJ1-2, with 7 bases identical to TRBD1. The CDR3 is 14 amino acids. V was pared by 4 bases and J by 2 bases, with 4 bases of the junction left unmatched. The V gene's germline CDR1 is LNHDA and CDR2 SQIVND (reference sequence). In nucleotides, the CDR3 is TGTGCCAGTAGTAGGGACAGCTGGAACTATGGCTACACCTTC. It encodes CASSRDSWNYGYTF.

DNA for the CDR3: TGTGCCAGCAGCCCCGGGACTAGCAGTTCTGGGGCCAACGTCCTGACTTTC. It encodes CASSPGTSSSGANVLTF. The rearrangement links TRBV5-4 to TRBJ2-6; 9 bases line up with TRBD2. Losses at the gene ends were 4 bases for V and 1 base for J; bases not matched to a gene: 6. The CDR3 runs to 17 residues. CDR1 is SGHNT and CDR2 is YYREEE in the germline V gene (reference sequence).